This record looks at one T cell receptor beta chain sequence and its context. This sample stems from a study of blood T cell repertoires in COVID-19. Produced via immunoSEQ multiplex PCR; TCRdb's table is partial and in-frame only. The sample lists a few hundred thousand clones, 70% to 90% seen once, with 15% to 20% in the top ten. J gave up 7 bases and V 5 bases, and 17 bases lay outside the gene matches. The germline V gene encodes CDR1 GTSNPN and CDR2 SVGIG (reference sequence). CDR3 length equals 17 residues. The chain combines TRBV30 with TRBJ2-1; 10 positions match TRBD1. Sequenced material: peripheral blood. The TCR originated in a man between 50 and 59 years old with COVID-19, enrolled during active disease. The CDR3 DNA is TGTGCCTGGGGGGGTAAACCGGGACAGGGGTCTTGGAATGAGCAGTTCTTC. It translates to CAWGGKPGQGSWNEQFF.